These 20 T cell receptor beta chains came from one sample sequenced in a study of blood T cell repertoires in COVID-19. Here immunoSEQ multiplex PCR was the method, and the copy in TCRdb shows in-frame clones only, minus some. Among 250,000 to 300,000 clones listed, 65% to 90% were seen once. The sequencing input was peripheral blood. The receptors were gathered from a woman aged 60 to 75 with active or convalescent COVID-19.

There are a few counts of this clone. The chain carries TRBV3-1 (or the pseudogene TRBV3-2) and TRBJ1-6; TRBD1 matches 9 bases. CDR1 is LGHDT and CDR2 is YNNKEL in the germline V gene (reference sequence). V shed 4 bases and J 10 bases; nucleotides not matched to a gene: 11. The CDR3 length is 16 residues. Written as DNA, the CDR3 is TGTGCCAGCAGCCGTGGGACAGGGCGACGCGGGTCACCCCTCCACTTT. Amino acid sequence: CASSRGTGRRGSPLHF.

The DNA of the CDR3 is TGTGCCAGCAGCGAGGGAAGGTTTCCGAGGTCACCCCTCCACTTT. As protein: CASSEGRFPRSPLHF. The rearrangement joins TRBV11-2 to TRBJ1-6; D remains unclear. The CDR3 has 15 residues. Germline V gene data show CDR1 as SGHAT and CDR2 as FQNNGV. The V gene lost 5 bases and the J gene lost 10 bases, with 18 bases spanning the gap.

DNA of the CDR3: TGCGCCAGCAGCCAGGACAGAAATAATGAAAAACTGTTTTTT. Translation: CASSQDRNNEKLFF. The genes are TRBV5-1 and TRBJ1-4, with D perhaps TRBD1 (6 bases). This CDR3 region has 14 residues. Trimming removed 4 bases from V and 4 bases from J, with 11 bases in between. From germline, CDR1 is SGHRS and CDR2 YFSETQ.

As regards this clone: Distinct nucleotide sequences in the sample also encode this CDR3. CDR3 sequence: CASSQVGGTGELFF. The CDR3 nucleotides read TGTGCCAGCAGCCAAGTCGGGGGGACCGGGGAGCTGTTTTTT. The chain is built from TRBV3-1 (or the pseudogene TRBV3-2) and TRBJ2-2, with TRBD2 matching 7 bases. V dropped 1 base and J dropped 5; count of bases not matched to a gene: 1. The CDR3 extends over 14 amino acids. The germline V gene has CDR1 LGHDT and CDR2 YNNKEL (reference sequence).

This clone was detected a few times. The V and J genes are TRBV20-1 and TRBJ1-2; no reliable D call. V lost 3 bases, J lost 1 base, and 12 bases lay in between. The CDR3 has 14 amino acids. In germline, CDR1 is DFQATT, CDR2 SNEGSKA (reference sequence). The CDR3, as DNA: TGCAGTGCTAGTCTGGTCGCGTTTAACTATGGCTACACCTTC. Amino acid sequence: CSASLVAFNYGYTF.

The CDR3, as DNA: TGTGCCAGCAGTGAAGAGGAGGGCTTCTTCGAGCAGTTCTTC. Translated, it gives CASSEEEGFFEQFF. This chain uses TRBV6-1 with TRBJ2-1, with D perhaps TRBD2 (6 bases). The CDR3 is 14 residues long. The V end lost 1 base, the J end lost 10 bases, and 14 bases lay between the germline ends. The germline CDR1 and CDR2 sequences are MNHNS and SASEGT.

The chain has TRBV18 and TRBJ2-5; D perhaps matches TRBD2 (6 bases). The CDR3 has 13 residues. Looked up from germline, CDR1 is KGHSH and CDR2 is LQKENI. V was pared by 4 bases and J by 2 bases, with 8 bases between. CDR3 region: CASSRGLQETQYF. DNA for the CDR3: TGTGCCAGCTCACGGGGACTGCAAGAGACCCAGTACTTC.

The V call is TRBV7-9, the J call TRBJ1-2; 7 nucleotides match TRBD1. V lost 4 bases, J lost 5 bases, and 13 bases stayed unmatched. The CDR3 loop spans 16 amino acids. The germline gives CDR1 SEHNR, CDR2 FQNEAQ (reference sequence). CDR3 in DNA: TGTGCCAGCAGCTCACGACAGGGCCCGGGGCGGTATGGCTACACCTTC. Translating gives CASSSRQGPGRYGYTF.

The rearrangement uses TRBV6-5 and TRBJ1-1; 8 nucleotides match TRBD1. The germline CDR1 and CDR2 sequences are MNHEY and SVGAGI. The V gene end was trimmed by 4 bases and the J gene end by 6 bases; junction bases not matched to a gene: 7. The CDR3 sequence is 14 residues long. CDR3 amino acids: CASSLSPGGPEAFF. CDR3 bases: TGTGCCAGCAGTTTATCTCCAGGGGGCCCTGAAGCTTTCTTT.

The rearrangement joins TRBV12-3 or TRBV12-4 to TRBJ1-2; D call uncertain. The CDR3 spans 13 residues. V was shortened by 1 base and J by 8 bases, with 11 bases between the two germline ends. DNA of the CDR3: TGTGCCAGCAGTTTAGACGGTATTTGGGGCTACACCTTC. It yields the protein CASSLDGIWGYTF.

V and J are TRBV30 and TRBJ1-6, with D uncertain. Germline V gene lookup returns CDR1 GTSNPN and CDR2 SVGIG (reference sequence). The CDR3 covers 13 residues. Trimming left V 0 bases short and J 7 bases short, with 7 bases between. Here the CDR3 DNA reads TGTGCCTGGAGTGTACGGGAGAATTCACCCCTCCACTTT. Its protein product is CAWSVRENSPLHF. The full variable domain, in which reference TRBV30 and TRBJ1-6 provide the parts outside the CDR3, is SQTIHQWPATLVQPVGSPLSLECTVEGTSNPNLYWYRQAAGRGLQLLFYSVGIGQISSEVPQNLSASRPQDRQFILSSKKLLLSDSGFYLCAWSVRENSPLHFGNGTRLTVT.

This clone was picked up a small number of times. The chain links TRBV6-2 or TRBV6-3 to TRBJ1-6; maybe TRBD1 (5 bases). This CDR3 is built from 14 residues. The germline V gene has CDR1 MNHEY and CDR2 SVGEGT. Trimming cost V 4 bases and J 6 bases, with 10 bases left between them. This chain's CDR3 is CASSWGRANSPLHF. The CDR3 nucleotides are TGTGCCAGCAGTTGGGGCCGCGCTAATTCACCCCTCCACTTT.

The V call is TRBV5-1, the J call TRBJ2-7; D remains ambiguous. There are 12 residues in the CDR3. The V gene's germline CDR1 is SGHRS and CDR2 YFSETQ. Trimming left V 0 bases short and J 5 bases short, with 6 bases between. CDR3 sequence reads: CASSLGRNEQYF. In DNA, the CDR3 is TGCGCCAGCAGCTTGGGCAGGAACGAGCAGTACTTC. Combining the CDR3 with reference TRBV5-1 and TRBJ2-7 gives the whole variable domain KAGVTQTPRYLIKTRGQQVTLSCSPISGHRSVSWYQQTPGQGLQFLFEYFSETQRNKGNFPGRFSGRQFSNSRSEMNVSTLELGDSALYLCASSLGRNEQYFGPGTRLTVT.

The gene calls are TRBV7-9 and TRBJ2-7; 7 positions agree with TRBD1. The CDR3 sequence is 17 residues long. Losses at the gene ends were 5 bases for V and 2 bases for J; bases not matched to a gene: 15. Germline lookup yields CDR1 SEHNR and CDR2 FQNEAQ (reference sequence). The chain's CDR3 is CASSPKGAGTPPYEQYF. DNA of the CDR3: TGTGCCAGCAGCCCAAAGGGGGCCGGGACACCACCCTACGAGCAGTACTTC.

This chain links TRBV28 with TRBJ2-1; possibly TRBD1 for D (6 bases). Germline V CDR1 and CDR2: MDHEN, SYDVKM. The germline V and J ends were trimmed by 7 bases and 4 bases, with 17 bases remaining between them. This CDR3 has 15 amino acids. As DNA, the CDR3 is TGTGCCAGCACCTTGTCCGGACAGCTATACAATGAGCAGTTCTTC. Protein sequence: CASTLSGQLYNEQFF.

The gene calls are TRBV7-9 and TRBJ1-3, with D possibly being TRBD1 (5 bases). Germline loops: CDR1 SEHNR, CDR2 FQNEAQ (reference sequence). Trimming removed 5 bases from V and 0 bases from J, with 17 bases in between. The CDR3 length is 17 residues. The CDR3, as DNA: TGTGCCAGCAGCACCAAATCTCCAGGGCTCTCTGGAAACACCATATATTTT. Translation gives CASSTKSPGLSGNTIYF.

The rearrangement uses TRBV4-1 and TRBJ2-6; TRBD1 matches at 10 bases. The CDR3 extends over 18 amino acids. The trim removed 5 bases at V and 0 bases at J, leaving 7 bases unmatched. The germline gives CDR1 MGHRA, CDR2 YSYEKL. CDR3 sequence (DNA): TGCGCCAGCAGCGGGAGGACAGGGGGTTACTCTGGGGCCAACGTCCTGACTTTC. Amino acid sequence: CASSGRTGGYSGANVLTF.

The gene calls are TRBV9 and TRBJ2-2; 7 nucleotides line up with TRBD1. Per germline, CDR1 SGDLS and CDR2 YYNGEE. V shed 2 bases and J 4 bases; nucleotides not matched to a gene: 5. The length of the CDR3 is 15 residues. The CDR3 DNA is TGTGCCAGCAGCGTTAAGACAGGGTCCACCGGGGAGCTGTTTTTT. The encoded protein is CASSVKTGSTGELFF. Full variable domain (rest looked up from reference TRBV9 and TRBJ2-2): DSGVTQTPKHLITATGQRVTLRCSPRSGDLSVYWYQQSLDQGLQFLIQYYNGEERAKGNILERFSAQQFPDLHSELNLSSLELGDSALYFCASSVKTGSTGELFFGEGSRLTVL.

The V call is TRBV11-2, the J call TRBJ2-7; perhaps TRBD1 as D (5 bases). Germline V CDR1 and CDR2: SGHAT, FQNNGV. CDR3 size: 14 residues. Trimming took off 1 base at V and 7 bases at J, with 14 bases between the two ends. The CDR3 sequence is CASSLVGRAQEQYF. CDR3 DNA: TGTGCCAGCAGCTTAGTTGGCAGGGCTCAAGAGCAGTACTTC. Supplemented by reference TRBV11-2 and TRBJ2-7, the full variable domain reads EAGVAQSPRYKIIEKRQSVAFWCNPISGHATLYWYQQILGQGPKLLIQFQNNGVVDDSQLPKDRFSAERLKGVDSTLKIQPAKLEDSAVYLCASSLVGRAQEQYFGPGTRLTVT.

The rearrangement links TRBV7-8 to TRBJ1-4, with a weak D call TRBD1 (6 bases). Per germline, CDR1 SGHVS and CDR2 FQNEAQ. The length of the CDR3 is 14 residues. Between the trimmed V and J ends, which lost 2 bases and 6 bases, there was a span of 10 bases. CDR3 sequence: CASSLINRDEKLFF. The DNA for the CDR3 is TGTGCCAGCAGCTTAATTAACAGGGATGAAAAACTGTTTTTT. Full variable domain (outside the CDR3, taken from reference TRBV7-8 and TRBJ1-4): GAGVSQSPRYKVAKRGQDVALRCDPISGHVSLFWYQQALGQGPEFLTYFQNEAQLDKSGLPSDRFFAERPEGSVSTLKIQRTQQEDSAVYLCASSLINRDEKLFFGSGTQLSVL.